This T cell receptor beta chain was sequenced in a study of T cells in Graves' hyperthyroidism and ophthalmopathy. This clonotype was counted between two and nine times. From RNA transcripts, TCR beta CDR3 regions were amplified. TCR CDR3 underwent first-round RT-PCR with the HTBI primer set. TCRdb reprocessed the multiplex PCR reads via MiXCR and lists one record per CDR3 protein. The profile covers 600,000 to 750,000 distinct CDR3 sequences, with roughly 17% appearing a single time and about 14% taken by the ten largest. CDR1 and CDR2 from the germline V gene are SNHLY and FYNNEI. The CDR3 totals 12 residues. V gave up 0 bases and J gave up 4 bases, with 2 bases separating them.

The gene calls are TRBV2 and TRBJ2-3; D call uncertain. Sequenced material: blood. The clonotype originates from a man aged 50 or older with Graves' hyperthyroidism. CDR3 residues: CASSEAPDTQYF. The CDR3 DNA sequence: TGTGCCAGCAGTGAAGCCCCAGATACGCAGTATTTT.